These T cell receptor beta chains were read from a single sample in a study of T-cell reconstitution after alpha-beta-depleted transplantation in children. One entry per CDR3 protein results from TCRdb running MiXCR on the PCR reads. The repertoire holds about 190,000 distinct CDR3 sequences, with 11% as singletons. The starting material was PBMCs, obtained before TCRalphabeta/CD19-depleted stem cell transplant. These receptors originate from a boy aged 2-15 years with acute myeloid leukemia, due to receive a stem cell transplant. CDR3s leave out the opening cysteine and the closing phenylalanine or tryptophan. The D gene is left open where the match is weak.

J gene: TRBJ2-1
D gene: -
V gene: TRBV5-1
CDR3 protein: ASSPGLSHNEQF

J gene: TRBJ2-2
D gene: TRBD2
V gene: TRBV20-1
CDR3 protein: SARGGLAGIRTGELF

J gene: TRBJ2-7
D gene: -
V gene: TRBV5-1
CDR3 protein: ASSLGQTREQY

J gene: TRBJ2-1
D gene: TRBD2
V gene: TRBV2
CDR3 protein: TSSLGNTGTSGHNEQF

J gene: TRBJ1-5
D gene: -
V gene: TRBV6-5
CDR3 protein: ASSYSQGSQPQH

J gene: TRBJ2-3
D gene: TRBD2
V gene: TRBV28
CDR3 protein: ASSYSGGVADTQY

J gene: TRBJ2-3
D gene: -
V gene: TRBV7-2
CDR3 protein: ASSLQSSTDTQY

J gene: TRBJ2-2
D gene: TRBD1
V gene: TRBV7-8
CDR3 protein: ASSSRTGKLF

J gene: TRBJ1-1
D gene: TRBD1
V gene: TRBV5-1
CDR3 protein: ASSSGQGTEAF

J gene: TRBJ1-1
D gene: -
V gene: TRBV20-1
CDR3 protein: SARGPAGEAF

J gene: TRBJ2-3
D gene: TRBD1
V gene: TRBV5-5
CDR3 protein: ASSLVGRTGGFRDTQY

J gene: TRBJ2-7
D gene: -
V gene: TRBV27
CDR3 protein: ASSRRAGPHEQY

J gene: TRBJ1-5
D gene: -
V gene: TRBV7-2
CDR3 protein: ASSLRHWGNQPQH

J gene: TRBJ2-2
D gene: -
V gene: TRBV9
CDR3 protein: ASSALTLANTGELF

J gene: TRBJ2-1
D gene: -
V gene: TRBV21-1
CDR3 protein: ASSKVPVGAYNEQF

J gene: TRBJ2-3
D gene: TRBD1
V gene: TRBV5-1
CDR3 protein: ASSPYGQERDTQY

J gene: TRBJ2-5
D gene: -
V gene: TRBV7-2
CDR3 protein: ASSGRRAEETQY

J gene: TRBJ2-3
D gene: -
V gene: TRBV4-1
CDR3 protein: ASSQENGGTLTDTQY

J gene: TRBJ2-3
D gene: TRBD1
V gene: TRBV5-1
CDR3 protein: ASSWDRRPDTQY

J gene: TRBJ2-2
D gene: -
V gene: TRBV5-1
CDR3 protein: ASTNTGELF

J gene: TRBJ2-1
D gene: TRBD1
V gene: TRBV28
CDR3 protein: ASSFTPGQVNEQF

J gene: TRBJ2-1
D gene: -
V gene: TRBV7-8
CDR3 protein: ASSWVNFGAGIYNEQF

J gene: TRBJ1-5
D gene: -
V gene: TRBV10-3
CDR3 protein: ATRPQGESNQPQH

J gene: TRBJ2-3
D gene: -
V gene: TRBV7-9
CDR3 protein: ASRRSEADTQY

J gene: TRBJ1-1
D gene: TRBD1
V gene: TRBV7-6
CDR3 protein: ASSLWTGVNTEAF

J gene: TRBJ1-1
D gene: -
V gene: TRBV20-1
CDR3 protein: SAKRRAKTEAF

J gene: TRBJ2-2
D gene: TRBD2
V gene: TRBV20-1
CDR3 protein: SARNPGERGNTGELF

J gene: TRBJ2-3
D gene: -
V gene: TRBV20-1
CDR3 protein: SAGDSADTQY

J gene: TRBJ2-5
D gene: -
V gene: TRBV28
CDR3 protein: ASREWTDQETQY

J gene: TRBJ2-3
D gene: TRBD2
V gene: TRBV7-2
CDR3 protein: ASSLRGTSPTDTQY

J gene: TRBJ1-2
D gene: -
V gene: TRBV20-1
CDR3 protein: STKRDPPNYGYT

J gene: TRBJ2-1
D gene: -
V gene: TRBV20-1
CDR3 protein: SARSPVDNEQF

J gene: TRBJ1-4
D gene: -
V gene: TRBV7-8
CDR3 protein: ASSYEGAQGGEKLF

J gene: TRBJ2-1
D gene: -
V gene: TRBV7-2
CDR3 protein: ASSLGEYSDEQF

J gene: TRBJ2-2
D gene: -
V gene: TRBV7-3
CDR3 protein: ASRGGQNTGELF

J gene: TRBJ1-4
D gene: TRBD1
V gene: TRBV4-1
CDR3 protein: ASSQVVGQGYEKLF

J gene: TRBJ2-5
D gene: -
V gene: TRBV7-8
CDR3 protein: ASSLAPGAQY

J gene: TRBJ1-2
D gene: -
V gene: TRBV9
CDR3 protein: ASSVAGGYPYGYT

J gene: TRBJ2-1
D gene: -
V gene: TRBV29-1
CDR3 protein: SVEDFVGEAEQF

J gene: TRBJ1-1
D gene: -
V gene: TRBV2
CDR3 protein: ASSYHPNTEAF

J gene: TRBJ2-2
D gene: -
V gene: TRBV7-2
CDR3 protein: ASSSPNTGELF

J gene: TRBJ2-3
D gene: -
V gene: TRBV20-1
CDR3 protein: SARDHEGGDTDTQY

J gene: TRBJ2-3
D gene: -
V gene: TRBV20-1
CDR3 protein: SASSRSGGDTQY

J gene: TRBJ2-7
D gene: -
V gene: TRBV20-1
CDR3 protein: SASAVSYEQY

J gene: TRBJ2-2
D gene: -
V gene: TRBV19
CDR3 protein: ASSLQGSGELF

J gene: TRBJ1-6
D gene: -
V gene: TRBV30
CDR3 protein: AWSVGAYNSPLH

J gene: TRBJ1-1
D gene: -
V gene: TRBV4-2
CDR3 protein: ASSQGGGAEAF